One sample yielded the 11 T cell receptor beta chains listed below, sequenced in a study of blood T cell repertoires in COVID-19 (dated by TCRdb to 2018 to 2021). The library came from the immunoSEQ multiplex PCR assay. The table comes from immuneACCESS by way of TCRdb, which keeps in-frame sequences with V and J called. Part of the clones is missing from these tables; in studies checked, under half for an unresolved V gene and the rest for unknown reasons. Counted in this sample were more than 200,000 clones; approximately 85% of them appeared once. The leading ten clones occupy around 0.7% of the sample. The sequenced material came from peripheral blood. These receptors were obtained from a human donor in a cohort sampled during active COVID-19.

The count of this clone is one. The chain employs TRBV10-3 and TRBJ2-7; possibly TRBD2 for D (6 bases). The V gene lost 7 bases and the J gene lost 3 bases, with 19 bases spanning the gap. Germline loops: CDR1 ENHRY, CDR2 SYGVKD. CDR3 size: 15 residues. The CDR3 DNA is TGTGCCATCACCCAAACCGGGACGGGGGTCTACGAGCAGTACTTC. Translation gives CAITQTGTGVYEQYF.

The chain links TRBV27 to TRBJ2-1, with D possibly being TRBD2 (5 bases). This CDR3 is built from 16 residues. Trimming took 4 bases from V and 0 from J, leaving 13 bases between them. Germline values: CDR1 MNHEY, CDR2 SMNVEV (reference sequence). CDR3 nucleotides: TGTGCCAGCAGTTACACGGACTTCCGCTCCTACAATGAGCAGTTCTTC. Translation gives CASSYTDFRSYNEQFF.

The rearrangement joins TRBV19 to TRBJ2-1; possible D gene TRBD1, 8 bases. The CDR3 has 16 amino acids. V was pared by 5 bases and J by 7 bases, with 21 bases between. The V gene's germline CDR1 is LNHDA and CDR2 SQIVND (reference sequence). CDR3 coding DNA: TGTGCCAGTAGTGAGACTAGCAGGGGGCCCCTTAATGAGCAGTTCTTC. Its protein is CASSETSRGPLNEQFF. Based on the CDR3 plus reference TRBV19 and TRBJ2-1, the full variable domain is DGGITQSPKYLFRKEGQNVTLSCEQNLNHDAMYWYRQDPGQGLRLIYYSQIVNDFQKGDIAEGYSVSREKKESFPLTVTSAQKNPTAFYLCASSETSRGPLNEQFFGPGTRLTVL.

The gene calls are TRBV18 and TRBJ2-2, with D possibly TRBD2 on 5 matching bases. The CDR3 runs to 15 residues. The V and J ends lost 6 bases and 4 bases respectively, with 15 bases between them. Germline V gene lookup returns CDR1 KGHSH and CDR2 LQKENI. DNA for the CDR3: TGTGCCAGCTCCCAGCAATTGGGAGTCACCGGGGAGCTGTTTTTT. Translating it yields CASSQQLGVTGELFF.

The chain is built from TRBV28 and TRBJ2-5, with D uncertain. The V gene's germline CDR1 is MDHEN and CDR2 SYDVKM. CDR3 length: 11 residues. Trimming took off 4 bases at V and 5 bases at J, with 5 bases between the two ends. This CDR3 reads CASSYGETQYF. The CDR3 DNA reads as TGTGCCAGCAGTTACGGGGAGACCCAGTACTTC.

Only a few counts were recorded for this clone. V is TRBV30 and J is TRBJ1-3; D gene ambiguous. From germline, CDR1 is GTSNPN and CDR2 SVGIG (reference sequence). This CDR3 spans 11 amino acids. V lost 4 bases, J lost 2 bases, and 3 bases lay in between. CDR3 residues: CAWTTGNTIYF. The DNA of the CDR3 is TGTGCCTGGACTACTGGAAACACCATATATTTT.

The genes are TRBV6-2 or TRBV6-3 and TRBJ2-3, with a tentative D call TRBD1 (6 bases). V gave up 5 bases and J gave up 3 bases, with 15 bases separating them. From germline, CDR1 is MNHEY and CDR2 SVGEGT. The CDR3 totals 15 residues. Here the CDR3 reads CASSALERGTDTQYF. The CDR3 region has the DNA TGTGCCAGCAGTGCCCTGGAAAGGGGGACAGATACGCAGTATTTT.

The chain recombines TRBV5-1 with TRBJ1-1; 8 bases are a match to TRBD1. The V gene's germline CDR1 is SGHRS and CDR2 YFSETQ. The CDR3 runs to 14 residues. Trimming cost V 2 bases and J 5 bases; bases outside gene matches: 5. CDR3: CASSFNTGGTEAFF. In DNA form, the CDR3 reads TGCGCCAGCAGCTTTAACACAGGGGGAACTGAAGCTTTCTTT.

The chain carries TRBV27 and TRBJ1-5; D ambiguous. The germline CDR1 and CDR2 sequences are MNHEY and SMNVEV (reference sequence). The CDR3 covers 13 residues. With 7 bases removed from V and 4 bases from J, the gap between germline ends came to 11 bases. CDR3 in amino acids: CASKLEWNQPQHF. The CDR3 DNA reads TGTGCCAGCAAATTAGAGTGGAATCAGCCCCAGCATTTT.

The chain uses TRBV12-3 or TRBV12-4 and TRBJ2-1; 8 nucleotides match TRBD2. The CDR3 consists of 11 residues. J gave up 15 bases and V 3 bases, and 4 bases lay outside the gene matches. CDR3 coding DNA: TGTGCCAGCAGTTTTCGGACTAGCTGGTTCTTC. Protein: CASSFRTSWFF.

This chain uses TRBV19 with TRBJ1-5; TRBD1 is a possible D gene (6 bases). Germline assignment: CDR1 LNHDA and CDR2 SQIVND (reference sequence). Trimming took 0 bases from V and 2 from J, leaving 11 bases between them. This CDR3 comprises 16 residues. CDR3 amino acids: CASSIEGASGNQPQHF. The DNA for the CDR3 is TGTGCCAGTAGTATAGAGGGGGCGAGCGGCAATCAGCCCCAGCATTTT.